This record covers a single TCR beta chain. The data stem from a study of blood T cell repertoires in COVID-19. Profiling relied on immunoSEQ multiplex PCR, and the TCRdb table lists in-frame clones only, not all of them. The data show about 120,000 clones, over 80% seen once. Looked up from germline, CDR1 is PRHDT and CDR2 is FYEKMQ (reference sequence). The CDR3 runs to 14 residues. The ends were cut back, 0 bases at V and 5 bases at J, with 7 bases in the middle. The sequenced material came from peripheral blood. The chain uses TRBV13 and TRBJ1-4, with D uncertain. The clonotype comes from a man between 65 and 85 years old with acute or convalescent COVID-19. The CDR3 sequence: CASSLGEPNEKLFF. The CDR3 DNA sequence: TGTGCCAGCAGCTTAGGGGAGCCAAATGAAAAACTGTTTTTT.